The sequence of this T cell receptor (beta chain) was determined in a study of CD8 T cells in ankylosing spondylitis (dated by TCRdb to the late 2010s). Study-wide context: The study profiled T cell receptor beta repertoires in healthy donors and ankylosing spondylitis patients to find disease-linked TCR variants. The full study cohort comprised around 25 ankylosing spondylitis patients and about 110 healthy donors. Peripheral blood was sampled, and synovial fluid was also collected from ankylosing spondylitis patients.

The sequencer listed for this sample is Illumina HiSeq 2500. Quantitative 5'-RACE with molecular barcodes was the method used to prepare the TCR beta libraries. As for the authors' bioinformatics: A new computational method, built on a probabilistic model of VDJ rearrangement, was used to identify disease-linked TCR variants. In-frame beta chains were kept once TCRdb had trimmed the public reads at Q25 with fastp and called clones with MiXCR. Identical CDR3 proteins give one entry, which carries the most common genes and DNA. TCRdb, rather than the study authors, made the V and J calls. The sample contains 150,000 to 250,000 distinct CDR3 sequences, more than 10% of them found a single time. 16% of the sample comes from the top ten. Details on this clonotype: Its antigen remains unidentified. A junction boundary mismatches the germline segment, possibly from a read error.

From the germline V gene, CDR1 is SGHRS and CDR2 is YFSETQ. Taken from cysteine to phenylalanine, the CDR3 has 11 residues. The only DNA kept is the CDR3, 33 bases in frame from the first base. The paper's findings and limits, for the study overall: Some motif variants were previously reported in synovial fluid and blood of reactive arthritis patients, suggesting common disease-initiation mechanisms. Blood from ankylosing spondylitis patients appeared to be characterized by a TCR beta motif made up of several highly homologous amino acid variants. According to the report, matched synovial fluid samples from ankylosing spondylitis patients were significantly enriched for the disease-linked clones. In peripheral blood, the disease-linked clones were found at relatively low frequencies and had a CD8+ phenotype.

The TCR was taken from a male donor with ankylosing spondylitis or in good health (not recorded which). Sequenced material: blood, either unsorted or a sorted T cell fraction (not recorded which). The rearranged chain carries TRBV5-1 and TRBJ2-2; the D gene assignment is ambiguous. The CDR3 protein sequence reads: CASRLTGELFF. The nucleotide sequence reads TGCGCCAGCCGCTTGACCGGGGAGCTGTTTTTT.